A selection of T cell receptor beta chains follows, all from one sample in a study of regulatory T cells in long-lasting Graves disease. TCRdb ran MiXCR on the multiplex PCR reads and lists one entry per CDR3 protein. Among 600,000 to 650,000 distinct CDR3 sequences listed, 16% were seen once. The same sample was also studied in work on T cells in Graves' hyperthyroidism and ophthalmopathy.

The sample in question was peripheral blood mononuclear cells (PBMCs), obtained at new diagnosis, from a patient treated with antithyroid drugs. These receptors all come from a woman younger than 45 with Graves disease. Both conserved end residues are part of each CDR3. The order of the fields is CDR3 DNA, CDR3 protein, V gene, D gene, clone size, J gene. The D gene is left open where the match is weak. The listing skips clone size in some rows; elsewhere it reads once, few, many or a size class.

TGCAGTGCTAGAGATCCCAGACTAGCGGGAGGGCCGATCCACGAGCAGTACTTC	CSARDPRLAGGPIHEQYF	TRBV20-1	TRBD2	few	TRBJ2-7
TGTGCCAGCAGCGTCGGGCTAGCGGGCTCCCTCTACAATGAGCAGTTCTTC	CASSVGLAGSLYNEQFF	TRBV9	TRBD2	NA	TRBJ2-1
TGTGCCAGCAAAGCTGGACTAGCGGGCCTCTACGAGCAGTACTTC	CASKAGLAGLYEQYF	TRBV6-2/TRBV6-3	TRBD2	many	TRBJ2-7
TGTGCCAGCAGTTCCAGTCTGAGCACTGAAGCTTTCTTT	CASSSSLSTEAFF	TRBV6-5	NA	NA	TRBJ1-1
TGTGCCAGCAGCGAACGGACTAGCGGGAGCAACGAGCAGTACTTC	CASSERTSGSNEQYF	TRBV7-9	TRBD2	NA	TRBJ2-7
TGTGCCAGCAACAACAGGGGCCCCCCCTATGGCTACACCTTC	CASNNRGPPYGYTF	TRBV19	TRBD1	NA	TRBJ1-2
TGCAGCGTGGAAGGACAGGGTTCTGGAAACACCATATATTTT	CSVEGQGSGNTIYF	TRBV29-1	TRBD1	many	TRBJ1-3
TGTGCCAGCTGCCCCCGAGGGACAGGTTATGGCTACACCTTC	CASCPRGTGYGYTF	TRBV28	TRBD1	many	TRBJ1-2
TGTGCCAGTACTTCCCGGGGCTCCTACGAGCAGTACTTC	CASTSRGSYEQYF	TRBV19	NA	NA	TRBJ2-7
TGTGCCAGCAGCCGGGTCTGCGAGCAGTACTTC	CASSRVCEQYF	TRBV6-1	NA	few	TRBJ2-7
TGTGCCAGCAGCTTGTTTAGCACACCTTACGAGCAGTACTTC	CASSLFSTPYEQYF	TRBV5-6	NA	few	TRBJ2-7
TGTGCCAGTAGTATAGGGCTAGCGGGAAAAGCAGATACGCAGTATTTT	CASSIGLAGKADTQYF	TRBV19	TRBD2	NA	TRBJ2-3
TGCAGCGCCCAACTGGGTTCCTACGAGCAGTACTTC	CSAQLGSYEQYF	TRBV29-1	NA	many	TRBJ2-7
TGTGCCAGCAGCTTTGACAGGGCGGGCACTGAAGCTTTCTTT	CASSFDRAGTEAFF	TRBV7-2	TRBD1	many	TRBJ1-1
TGTGCCAGCAGTTTCGGCTGGGATAGCACAGATACGCAGTATTTT	CASSFGWDSTDTQYF	TRBV27	NA	few	TRBJ2-3
TGTGCCAGCAGCCAAGTATTGGTGCGGCAGGGGACTGAAGCTTTCTTT	CASSQVLVRQGTEAFF	TRBV3-1	NA	NA	TRBJ1-1
TGTGCCAGCAGCTTGGGGGGGAATGCCGGGGAGCTGTTTTTT	CASSLGGNAGELFF	TRBV5-5	NA	few	TRBJ2-2
TGTGCCAGTTGGGGCGGCACTGTGTCAGATACGCAGTATTTT	CASWGGTVSDTQYF	TRBV3-1	NA	few	TRBJ2-3
TGCTCCAGCAGCGGTGCAGGGAGTGAGACCGGGGAGCTGTTTTTT	CSSSGAGSETGELFF	TRBV5-1	NA	NA	TRBJ2-2
TGTGCCAGCAATAACGTGAGGGAGACCCAGTACTTC	CASNNVRETQYF	TRBV2	NA	many	TRBJ2-5
TGTGCCAGCAGCTTAGGTGGTCGGACTAGCGGGAGTAATGAGCAGTTCTTC	CASSLGGRTSGSNEQFF	TRBV7-8	TRBD2	NA	TRBJ2-1
TGTGCCAGCAGTTACTCGCGTTCTAGCGGAGCCTACGAGCAGTACTTC	CASSYSRSSGAYEQYF	TRBV6-5	TRBD2	many	TRBJ2-7
TGTGCCAGCAGCTTACTTCCAGATACGCAGTATTTT	CASSLLPDTQYF	TRBV7-9	NA	few	TRBJ2-3
TGTGCCAGCAGCTCCCTGGGTGATACGCAGTATTTT	CASSSLGDTQYF	TRBV11-2	NA	many	TRBJ2-3
TGTGCCAGCAGTTTGGGCAGGGGGCATGAGACCCAGTACTTC	CASSLGRGHETQYF	TRBV12-3/TRBV12-4	TRBD1	many	TRBJ2-5
TGTGCCAGCAGTTTAAGTTTGGTCTCGCGCCGCAATCAGCCCCAGCATTTT	CASSLSLVSRRNQPQHF	TRBV28	NA	many	TRBJ1-5